This T cell receptor beta chain was recovered during a study of blood T cell repertoires in COVID-19. There are 16 residues in the CDR3. Looked up from germline, CDR1 is LNHDA and CDR2 is SQIVND (reference sequence). Losses at the gene ends were 4 bases for V and 7 bases for J; bases not matched to a gene: 5. TCRdb keeps only in-frame clones here, not all; method: immunoSEQ multiplex PCR. The table lists around 95,000 clones, about 86% of them singletons. This sequence was found in a human donor in a cohort sampled during active COVID-19. What was sequenced was peripheral blood. The chain joins TRBV19 to TRBJ2-1, with 15 bases matching TRBD2. This CDR3 reads CASSRLGTSGRNEQFF. The CDR3 nucleotides read TGTGCCAGTAGTAGACTCGGGACTAGCGGGAGGAATGAGCAGTTCTTC. Variable domain in full (rest from reference TRBV19 and TRBJ2-1): DGGITQSPKYLFRKEGQNVTLSCEQNLNHDAMYWYRQDPGQGLRLIYYSQIVNDFQKGDIAEGYSVSREKKESFPLTVTSAQKNPTAFYLCASSRLGTSGRNEQFFGPGTRLTVL.